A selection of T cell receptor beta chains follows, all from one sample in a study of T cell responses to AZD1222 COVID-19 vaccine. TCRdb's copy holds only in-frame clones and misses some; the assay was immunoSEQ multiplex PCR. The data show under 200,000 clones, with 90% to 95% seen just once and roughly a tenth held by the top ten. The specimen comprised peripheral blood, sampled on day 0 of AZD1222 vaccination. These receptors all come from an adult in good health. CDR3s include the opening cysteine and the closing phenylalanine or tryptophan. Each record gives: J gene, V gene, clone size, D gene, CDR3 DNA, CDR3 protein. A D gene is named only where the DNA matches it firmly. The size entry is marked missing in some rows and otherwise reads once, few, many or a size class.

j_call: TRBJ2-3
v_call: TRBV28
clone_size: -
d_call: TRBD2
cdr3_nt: TGTGCCAGCAGTTGGGTAACTAGCGGGAGGGGCGGGGAAAAAACAGATACGCAGTATTTT
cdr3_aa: CASSWVTSGRGGEKTDTQYF

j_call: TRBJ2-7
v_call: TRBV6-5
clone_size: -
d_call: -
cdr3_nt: TGTGCCAGCAGTTACGGGCCTCGGGGTGCCGTGAACGAGCAGTACTTC
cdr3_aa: CASSYGPRGAVNEQYF

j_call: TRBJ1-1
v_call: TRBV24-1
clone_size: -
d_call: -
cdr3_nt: TGTGCCGGGCCCCGGGGAAGGACTGAAGCTTTCTTT
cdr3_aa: CAGPRGRTEAFF

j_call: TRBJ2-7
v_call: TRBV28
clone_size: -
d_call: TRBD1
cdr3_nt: TGTGCCAGCAGCCCCGAAGGGACAGGGTACGTCGAGCAGTACTTC
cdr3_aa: CASSPEGTGYVEQYF

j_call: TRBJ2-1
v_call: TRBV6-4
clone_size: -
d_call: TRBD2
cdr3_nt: TGTGCCAGCAGTCCCCCGGGGGGGCGGTACTACAATGAGCAGTTCTTC
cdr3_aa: CASSPPGGRYYNEQFF

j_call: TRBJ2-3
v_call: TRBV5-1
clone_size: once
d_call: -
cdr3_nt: TGCGCCAGCAGCTTGGTCGGCAATCCCACAGATACGCAGTATTTT
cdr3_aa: CASSLVGNPTDTQYF

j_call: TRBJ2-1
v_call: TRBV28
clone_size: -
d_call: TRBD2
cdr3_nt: TGTGCCAGCAGCTTCGGACTAGCGGGAGCTCTCCCTGAGCAGTTCTTC
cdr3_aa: CASSFGLAGALPEQFF

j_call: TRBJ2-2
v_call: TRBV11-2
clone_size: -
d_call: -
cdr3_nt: TGTGCCAGCAGCCAGACTGGGACCGGGGAGCTGTTTTTT
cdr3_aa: CASSQTGTGELFF

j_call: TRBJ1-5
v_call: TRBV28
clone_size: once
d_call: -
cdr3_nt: TGTGCCAGCAGTTTAGCCAGTAATAGCAATCAGCCCCAGCATTTT
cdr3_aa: CASSLASNSNQPQHF

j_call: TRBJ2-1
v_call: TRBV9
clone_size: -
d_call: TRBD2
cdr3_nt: TGTGCCAGCAGCACGGGGAGGGACACTAGCGGAATCTACAATGAGCAGTTCTTC
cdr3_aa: CASSTGRDTSGIYNEQFF

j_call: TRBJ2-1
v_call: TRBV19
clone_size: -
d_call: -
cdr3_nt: TGTGCCAGTAGTATCGGAGCGGTGGTTTGGAATGAGCAGTTCTTC
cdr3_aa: CASSIGAVVWNEQFF

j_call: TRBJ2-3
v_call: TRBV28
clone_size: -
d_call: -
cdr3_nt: TGTGCCAGCAGACCTTTTCTAGGCCCCACAGATACGCAGTATTTT
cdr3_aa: CASRPFLGPTDTQYF

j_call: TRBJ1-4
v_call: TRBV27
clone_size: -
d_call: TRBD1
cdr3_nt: TGTGCCAGCAGGACAGGGAGTGAAAAACTGTTTTTT
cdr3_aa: CASRTGSEKLFF

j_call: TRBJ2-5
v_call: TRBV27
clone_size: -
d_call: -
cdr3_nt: TGTGCCAGCAGTTCTCTCAGGAGACGGACCGAAGAGACCCAGTACTTC
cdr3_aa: CASSSLRRRTEETQYF

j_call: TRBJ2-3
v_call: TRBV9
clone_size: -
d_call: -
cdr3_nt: TGTGCCAGCAGCGTAGTCGCAGATACGCAGTATTTT
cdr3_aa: CASSVVADTQYF

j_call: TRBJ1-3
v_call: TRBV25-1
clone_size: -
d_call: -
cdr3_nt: TGTGCCACGGACTCTGGAAACACCATATATTTT
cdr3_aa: CATDSGNTIYF

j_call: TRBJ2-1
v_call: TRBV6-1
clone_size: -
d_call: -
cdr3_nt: TGTGCCAGCAGTGACGGAAAAGGGGGTTACTACAATGAGCAGTTCTTC
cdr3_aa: CASSDGKGGYYNEQFF

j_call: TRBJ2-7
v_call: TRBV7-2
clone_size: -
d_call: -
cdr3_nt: TGTGCCAGCAGCTTGGGCGGCGGCCCCTACGAGCAGTACTTC
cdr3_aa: CASSLGGGPYEQYF

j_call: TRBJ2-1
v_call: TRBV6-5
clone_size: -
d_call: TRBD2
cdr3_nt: TGTGCCAGCAGTTTGGGAGGGGCCTACAATGAGCAGTTCTTC
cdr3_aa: CASSLGGAYNEQFF

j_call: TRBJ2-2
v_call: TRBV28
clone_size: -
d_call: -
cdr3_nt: TGTGCCAGCACCCCAACATTGAGGACAGCCCAAAATCCCACCGGGGAGCTGTTTTTT
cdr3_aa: CASTPTLRTAQNPTGELFF

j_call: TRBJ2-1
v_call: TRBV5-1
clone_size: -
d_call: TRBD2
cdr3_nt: TGCGCCAGCAGCATAGAACCGGGACTAGCGGGAGTAGGGCAGTTCTTC
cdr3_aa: CASSIEPGLAGVGQFF

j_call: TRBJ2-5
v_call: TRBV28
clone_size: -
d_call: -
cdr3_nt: TGTGCCAGCAGCCCTCTTGCGGAGCAAGAGACCCAGTACTTC
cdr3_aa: CASSPLAEQETQYF

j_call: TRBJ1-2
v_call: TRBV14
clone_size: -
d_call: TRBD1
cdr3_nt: TGTGCCAGCAGCCAAGAGACAGGGTTTGGCTACACCTTC
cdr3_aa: CASSQETGFGYTF

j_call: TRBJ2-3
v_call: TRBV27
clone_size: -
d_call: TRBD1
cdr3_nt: TGTGCCAGCAGTTCCAGGGGGAAAGATACGCAGTATTTT
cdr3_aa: CASSSRGKDTQYF

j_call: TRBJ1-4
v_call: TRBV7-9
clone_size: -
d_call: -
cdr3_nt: TGTGCCAGCAGCTTAGTGTCTGTTTTGAATGAAAAACTGTTTTTT
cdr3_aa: CASSLVSVLNEKLFF

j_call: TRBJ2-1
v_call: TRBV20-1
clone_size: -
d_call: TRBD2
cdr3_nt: TGCAGTGCTAGTCCGGCCGAGGGACTAGCGGGAGTTGAGCAGTTCTTC
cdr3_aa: CSASPAEGLAGVEQFF

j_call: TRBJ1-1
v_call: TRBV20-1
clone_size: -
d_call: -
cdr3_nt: TGCAGTGCTAGTCGAGGCCCTGAAGCTTTCTTT
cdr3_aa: CSASRGPEAFF

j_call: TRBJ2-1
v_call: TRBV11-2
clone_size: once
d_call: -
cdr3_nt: TGTGCCAGCAGCTTAGTCGGGTTTAGGGGCAATGAGCAGTTCTTC
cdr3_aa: CASSLVGFRGNEQFF

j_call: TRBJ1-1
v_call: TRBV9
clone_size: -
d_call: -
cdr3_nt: TGTGCCAGCAGCGCGAACCTCATGAACACTGAAGCTTTCTTT
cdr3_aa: CASSANLMNTEAFF

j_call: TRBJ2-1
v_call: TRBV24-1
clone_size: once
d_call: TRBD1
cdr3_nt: TGTGCCACCAGTGATTTACCACAAACCGGGACAGGGGGTCCTGAGCAGTTCTTC
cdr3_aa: CATSDLPQTGTGGPEQFF

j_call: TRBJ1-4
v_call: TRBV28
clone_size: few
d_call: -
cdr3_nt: TGTGCCAGCCAAGGGCGGCGGGCCTCTAATGAAAAACTGTTTTTT
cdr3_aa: CASQGRRASNEKLFF

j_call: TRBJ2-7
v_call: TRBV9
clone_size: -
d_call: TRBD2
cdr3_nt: TGTGCCAGCAGCGTGACTAGCGGGAGTGGGAGCGAGCAGTACTTC
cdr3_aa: CASSVTSGSGSEQYF

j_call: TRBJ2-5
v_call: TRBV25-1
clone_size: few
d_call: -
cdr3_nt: TGTGCCAGCAGACACGCAGGTCCCGACCAAGAGACCCAGTACTTC
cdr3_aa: CASRHAGPDQETQYF